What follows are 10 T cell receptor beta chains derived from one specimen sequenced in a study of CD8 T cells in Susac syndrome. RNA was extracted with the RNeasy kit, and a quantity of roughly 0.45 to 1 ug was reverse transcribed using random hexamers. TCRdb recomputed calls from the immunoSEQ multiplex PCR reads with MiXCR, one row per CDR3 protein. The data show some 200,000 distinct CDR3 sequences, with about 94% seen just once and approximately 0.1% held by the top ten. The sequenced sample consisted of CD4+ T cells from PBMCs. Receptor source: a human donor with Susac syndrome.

The CDR3 loop is CASSLSGRGPQETQYF. Written as DNA, the CDR3 is TGTGCCAGCAGTTTAAGCGGCAGGGGTCCTCAAGAGACCCAGTACTTC. The V and J genes are TRBV27 and TRBJ2-5, with D possibly being TRBD1 (6 bases). The CDR3 spans 16 residues. The germline gives CDR1 MNHEY, CDR2 SMNVEV (reference sequence). V was trimmed by 2 bases and J by 2 bases, leaving 15 bases between them.

CDR3 bases: TGTGCCTGGCGGGGCTTCTATAATTCACCCCTCCACTTT. Encoded protein: CAWRGFYNSPLHF. The chain uses TRBV30 and TRBJ1-6, with D possibly TRBD1 on 5 matching bases. The germline V and J ends were trimmed by 5 bases and 3 bases, with 8 bases remaining between them. Germline V gene lookup returns CDR1 GTSNPN and CDR2 SVGIG (reference sequence). This CDR3 comprises 13 residues. Together with reference TRBV30 and TRBJ1-6, the CDR3 gives the full variable domain: SQTIHQWPATLVQPVGSPLSLECTVEGTSNPNLYWYRQAAGRGLQLLFYSVGIGQISSEVPQNLSASRPQDRQFILSSKKLLLSDSGFYLCAWRGFYNSPLHFGNGTRLTVT.

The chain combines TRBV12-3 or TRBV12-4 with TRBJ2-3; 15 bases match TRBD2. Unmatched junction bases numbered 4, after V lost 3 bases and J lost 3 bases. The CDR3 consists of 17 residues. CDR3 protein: CASSFGLAGGQTDTQYF. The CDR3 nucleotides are TGTGCCAGCAGTTTCGGACTAGCGGGGGGGCAGACAGATACGCAGTATTTT.

CDR3 residues: CASSQAQLFSYNEQFF. CDR3 in DNA: TGCGCCAGCAGCCAAGCCCAACTCTTCTCCTACAATGAGCAGTTCTTC. The chain links TRBV4-1 to TRBJ2-1, with D uncertain. V was clipped by 1 base and J by 0 bases, with 10 bases between them. Germline values: CDR1 MGHRA, CDR2 YSYEKL. CDR3 size: 16 residues.

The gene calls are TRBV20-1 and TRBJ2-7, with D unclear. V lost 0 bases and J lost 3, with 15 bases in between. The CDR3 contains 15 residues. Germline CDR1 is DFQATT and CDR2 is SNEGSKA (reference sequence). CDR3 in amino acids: CSARESRPPGYEQYF. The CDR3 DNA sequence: TGCAGTGCTAGAGAGTCAAGGCCCCCGGGCTACGAGCAGTACTTC.

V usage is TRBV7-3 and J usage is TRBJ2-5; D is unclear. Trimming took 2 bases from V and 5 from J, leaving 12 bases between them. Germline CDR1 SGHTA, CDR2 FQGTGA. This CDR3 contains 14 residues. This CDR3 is CASSLLHSTETQYF. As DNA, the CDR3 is TGTGCCAGCAGCTTATTACATTCGACGGAGACCCAGTACTTC.

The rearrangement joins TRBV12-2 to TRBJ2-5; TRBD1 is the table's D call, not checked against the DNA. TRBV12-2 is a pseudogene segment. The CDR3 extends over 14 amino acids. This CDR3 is CASRHGTGGETQYF. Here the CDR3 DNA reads TGTGCAAGTCGCCACGGGACAGGGGGCGAGACCCAGTACTTC.

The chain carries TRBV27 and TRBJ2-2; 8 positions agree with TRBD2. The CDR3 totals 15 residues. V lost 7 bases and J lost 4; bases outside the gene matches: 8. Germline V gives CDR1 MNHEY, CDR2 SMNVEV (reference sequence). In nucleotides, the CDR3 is TGTGCCAGCAACACGGGACTAGGAAGCACCGGGGAGCTGTTTTTT. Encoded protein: CASNTGLGSTGELFF.

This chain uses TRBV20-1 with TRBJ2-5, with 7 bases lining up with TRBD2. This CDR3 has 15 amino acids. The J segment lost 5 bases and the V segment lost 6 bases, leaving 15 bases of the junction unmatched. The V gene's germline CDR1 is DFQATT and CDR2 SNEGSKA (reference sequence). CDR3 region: CSAGRLARFPETQYF. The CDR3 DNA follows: TGCAGTGCGGGGAGACTAGCACGTTTCCCGGAGACCCAGTACTTC.

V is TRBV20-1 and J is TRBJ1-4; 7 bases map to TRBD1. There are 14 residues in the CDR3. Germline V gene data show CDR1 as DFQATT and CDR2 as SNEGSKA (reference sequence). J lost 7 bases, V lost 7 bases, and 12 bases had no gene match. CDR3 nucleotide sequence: TGCAGTGTCACCGGGACAGAAGAAATTGAAAAACTGTTTTTT. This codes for CSVTGTEEIEKLFF.